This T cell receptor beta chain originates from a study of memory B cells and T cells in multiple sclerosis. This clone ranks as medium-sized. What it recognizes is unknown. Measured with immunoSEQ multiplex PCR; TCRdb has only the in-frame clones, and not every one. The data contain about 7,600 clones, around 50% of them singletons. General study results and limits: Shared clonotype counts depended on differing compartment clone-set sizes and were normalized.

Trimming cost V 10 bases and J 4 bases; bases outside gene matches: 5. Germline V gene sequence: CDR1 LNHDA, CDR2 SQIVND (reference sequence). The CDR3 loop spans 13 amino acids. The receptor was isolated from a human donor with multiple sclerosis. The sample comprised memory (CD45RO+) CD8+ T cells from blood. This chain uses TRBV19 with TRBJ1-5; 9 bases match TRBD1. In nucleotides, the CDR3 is TGTGCCACTAACGACAGGGGGAATCAGCCCCAGCATTTT. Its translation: CATNDRGNQPQHF. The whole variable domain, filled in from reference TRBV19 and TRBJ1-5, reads DGGITQSPKYLFRKEGQNVTLSCEQNLNHDAMYWYRQDPGQGLRLIYYSQIVNDFQKGDIAEGYSVSREKKESFPLTVTSAQKNPTAFYLCATNDRGNQPQHFGDGTRLSIL.